The subject of this entry is one T cell receptor beta chain. These data belong to a study of CD8+CD57+ T cells in acquired aplastic anemia. Study-wide background: Mean read depth for CD4+ cells from healthy donors was 9 million to 13 million.

TCR beta VDJ and CDR3 were profiled, and genomic DNA was the template. TCRdb reprocessed the reads via MiXCR and lists one record per CDR3 protein. The repertoire consists of under 200,000 distinct CDR3 sequences, with around 45% occurring once and the leading ten covering 0.8% to 1.1%. There are 9 residues in the CDR3. Germline V gene data show CDR1 as SQVTM and CDR2 as ANQGSEA. With 0 bases removed from V and 11 bases from J, the gap between germline ends came to 4 bases. The chain combines TRBV29-1 with TRBJ1-1; D not certain. The sample was sorted CD4+, CD8+, or CD8+CD57+ T cells (not recorded which) from PBMCs. The receptor was isolated from a human donor in good health. The CDR3 nucleotides are TGCAGCGTTGAAGAAGGGGCTTTCTTT. Translated, it gives CSVEEGAFF.